This TCR beta chain was recovered during a study of OX40 agonist ivuxolimab in advanced cancers. Repertoires were generated with immunoSEQ multiplex PCR, while TCRdb's copy carries only in-frame clones and drops some. The sample records 65,000 or so clones, roughly 80% being singletons. This clone turned up a few times. Germline V gene lookup returns CDR1 SQVTM and CDR2 ANQGSEA. Trimming removed 5 bases from V and 5 bases from J; junction bases left unmatched: 8. The CDR3 loop spans 15 amino acids. This clonotype was obtained from an adult with an advanced solid tumor such as melanoma, head and neck, liver or kidney cancer. The source was CD4+ or CD8+ T cells sorted from blood, collected in a trial of the OX40 agonist ivuxolimab. This chain joins TRBV29-1 and TRBJ2-2; 10 nucleotides line up with TRBD2. Written as DNA, the CDR3 is TGCAGCGTTCGAGGGCTAGCGGGAGTTACCGGGGAGCTGTTTTTT. This codes for CSVRGLAGVTGELFF.